This T cell receptor beta chain originates from a study of PD-L1 blockade in urothelial cancer. Study summary: The patients' atezolizumab therapy, 1,200 mg intravenously every 3 weeks, started at some point between 2013 and 2014. Overall study findings and caveats: Blood clones associated with the tumor expanded more at 3 weeks in durable-benefit patients.

Notes on this clone: Its antigen is still unknown.

Per germline, CDR1 SGDLS and CDR2 YYNGEE. This CDR3 region has 14 residues. V was clipped by 4 bases and J by 2 bases, with 12 bases between them. A spike-in of synthetic TCR analog templates was added to each PCR. Generated by immunoSEQ multiplex PCR, the TCRdb table keeps only in-frame clones and is missing some. Of 35,000 to 45,000 clones listed, 80% to 95% are singletons. Locally advanced or metastatic urothelial carcinoma affected the patients. Sequences were derived from PBMCs, sampled around atezolizumab (anti-PD-L1) treatment. The TCR was taken from a man in his 70s with urothelial cancer. V and J are TRBV9 and TRBJ2-5; D is unclear. The CDR3 loop is CASSSGPGQETQYF. The CDR3 coding sequence is TGTGCCAGCAGCTCCGGTCCGGGTCAAGAGACCCAGTACTTC.